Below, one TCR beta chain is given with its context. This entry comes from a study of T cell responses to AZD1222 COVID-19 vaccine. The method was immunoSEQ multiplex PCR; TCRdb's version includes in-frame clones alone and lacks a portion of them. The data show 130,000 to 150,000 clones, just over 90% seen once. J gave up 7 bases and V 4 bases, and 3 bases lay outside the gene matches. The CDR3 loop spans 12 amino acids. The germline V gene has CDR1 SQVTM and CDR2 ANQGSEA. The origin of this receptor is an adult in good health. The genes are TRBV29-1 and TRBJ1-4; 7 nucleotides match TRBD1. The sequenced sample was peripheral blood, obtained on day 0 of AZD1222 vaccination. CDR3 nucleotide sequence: TGCAGCGTTGTCAACAGGGGTGAAAAACTGTTTTTT. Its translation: CSVVNRGEKLFF. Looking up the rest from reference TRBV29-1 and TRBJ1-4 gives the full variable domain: SAVISQKPSRDICQRGTSLTIQCQVDSQVTMMFWYRQQPGQSLTLIATANQGSEATYESGFVIDKFPISRPNLTFSTLTVSNMSPEDSSIYLCSVVNRGEKLFFGSGTQLSVL.